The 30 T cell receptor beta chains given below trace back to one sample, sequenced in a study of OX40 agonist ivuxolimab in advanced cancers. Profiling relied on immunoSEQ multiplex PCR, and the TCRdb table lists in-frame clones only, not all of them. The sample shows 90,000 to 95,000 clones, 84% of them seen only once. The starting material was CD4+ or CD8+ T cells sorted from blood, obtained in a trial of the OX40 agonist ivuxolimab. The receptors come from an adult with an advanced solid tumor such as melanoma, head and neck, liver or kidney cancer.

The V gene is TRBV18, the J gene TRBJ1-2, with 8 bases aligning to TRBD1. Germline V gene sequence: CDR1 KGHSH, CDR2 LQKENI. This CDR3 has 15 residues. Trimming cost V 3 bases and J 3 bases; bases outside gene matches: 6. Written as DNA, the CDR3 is TGTGCCAGCTCACCCACTGCAGGGGGCGACTATGGCTACACCTTC. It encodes CASSPTAGGDYGYTF.

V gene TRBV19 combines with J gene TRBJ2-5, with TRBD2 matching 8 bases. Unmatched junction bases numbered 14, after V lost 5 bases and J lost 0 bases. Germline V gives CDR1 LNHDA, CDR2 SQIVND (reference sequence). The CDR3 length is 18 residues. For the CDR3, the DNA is TGTGCCAGTAGTGCGAGCCCGGGAGGGACCTTCTACCAAGAGACCCAGTACTTC. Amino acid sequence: CASSASPGGTFYQETQYF.

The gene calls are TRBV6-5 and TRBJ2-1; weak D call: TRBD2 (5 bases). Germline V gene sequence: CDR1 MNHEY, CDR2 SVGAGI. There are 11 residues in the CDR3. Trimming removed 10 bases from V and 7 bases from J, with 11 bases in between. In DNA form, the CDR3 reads TGTGCCACCCAAGAGGGAAATGAGCAGTTCTTC. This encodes CATQEGNEQFF.

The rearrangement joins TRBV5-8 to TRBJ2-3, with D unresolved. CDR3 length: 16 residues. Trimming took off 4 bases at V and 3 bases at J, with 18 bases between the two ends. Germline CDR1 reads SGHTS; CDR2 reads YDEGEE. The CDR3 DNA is TGTGCCAGCAGCCCGATACTACGGAAACCAACAGATACGCAGTATTTT. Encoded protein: CASSPILRKPTDTQYF.

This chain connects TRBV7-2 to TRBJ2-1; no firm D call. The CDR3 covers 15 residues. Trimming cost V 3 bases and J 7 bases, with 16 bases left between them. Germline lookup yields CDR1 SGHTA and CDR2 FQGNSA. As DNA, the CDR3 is TGTGCCAGCAGCTTGGCTATAGGGTTTTGGAATGAGCAGTTCTTC. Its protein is CASSLAIGFWNEQFF.

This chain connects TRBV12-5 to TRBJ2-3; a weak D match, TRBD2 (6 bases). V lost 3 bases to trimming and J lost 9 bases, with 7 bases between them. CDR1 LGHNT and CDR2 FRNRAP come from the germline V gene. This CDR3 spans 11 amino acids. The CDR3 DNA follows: TGTGCTAGTGGTTTTAGCGGCACGCAGTATTTT. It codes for CASGFSGTQYF. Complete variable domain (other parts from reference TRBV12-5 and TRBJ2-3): DARVTQTPRHKVTEMGQEVTMRCQPILGHNTVFWYRQTMMQGLELLAYFRNRAPLDDSGMPKDRFSAEMPDATLATLKIQPSEPRDSAVYFCASGFSGTQYFGPGTRLTVL.

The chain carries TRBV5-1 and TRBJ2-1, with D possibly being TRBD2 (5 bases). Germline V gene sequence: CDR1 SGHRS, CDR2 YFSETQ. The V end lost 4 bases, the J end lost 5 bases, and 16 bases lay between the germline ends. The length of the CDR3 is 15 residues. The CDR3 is CASSPRVTSNNEQFF. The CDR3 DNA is TGCGCCAGCAGCCCGCGCGTCACTAGTAACAATGAGCAGTTCTTC.

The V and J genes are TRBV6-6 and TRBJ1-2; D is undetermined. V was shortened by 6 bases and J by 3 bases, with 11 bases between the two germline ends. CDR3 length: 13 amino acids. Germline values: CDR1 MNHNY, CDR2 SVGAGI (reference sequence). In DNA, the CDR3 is TGTGCCAGCAGCATGGGCCCTTACTATGGCTACACCTTC. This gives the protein CASSMGPYYGYTF.

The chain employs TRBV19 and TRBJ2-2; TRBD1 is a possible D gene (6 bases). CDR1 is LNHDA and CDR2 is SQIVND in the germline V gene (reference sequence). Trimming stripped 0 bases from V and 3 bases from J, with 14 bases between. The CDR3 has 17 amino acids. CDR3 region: CASSIDTAGADTGELFF. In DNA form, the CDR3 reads TGTGCCAGTAGTATAGATACGGCAGGGGCGGACACCGGGGAGCTGTTTTTT. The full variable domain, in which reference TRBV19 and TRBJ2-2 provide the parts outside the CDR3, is DGGITQSPKYLFRKEGQNVTLSCEQNLNHDAMYWYRQDPGQGLRLIYYSQIVNDFQKGDIAEGYSVSREKKESFPLTVTSAQKNPTAFYLCASSIDTAGADTGELFFGEGSRLTVL.

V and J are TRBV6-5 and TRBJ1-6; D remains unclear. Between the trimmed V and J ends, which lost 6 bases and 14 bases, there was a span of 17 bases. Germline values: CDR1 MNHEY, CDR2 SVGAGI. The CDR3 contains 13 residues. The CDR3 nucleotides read TGTGCCAGCAGCCCTCCCGACACGGCAGCCCTCCACTTT. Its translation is CASSPPDTAALHF.

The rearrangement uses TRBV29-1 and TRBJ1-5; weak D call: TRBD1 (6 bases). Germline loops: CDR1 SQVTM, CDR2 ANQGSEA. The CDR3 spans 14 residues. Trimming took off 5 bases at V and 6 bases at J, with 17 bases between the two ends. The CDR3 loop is CSVLGAGEGQPQHF. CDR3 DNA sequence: TGCAGCGTTCTGGGGGCAGGGGAGGGTCAGCCCCAGCATTTT.

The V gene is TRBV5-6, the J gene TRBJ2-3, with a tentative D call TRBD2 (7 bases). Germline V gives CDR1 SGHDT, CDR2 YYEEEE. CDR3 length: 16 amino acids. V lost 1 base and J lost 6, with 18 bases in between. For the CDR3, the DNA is TGTGCCAGCAGCTTGAGGGGGGGGCAGAGATTGGATACGCAGTATTTT. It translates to CASSLRGGQRLDTQYF.

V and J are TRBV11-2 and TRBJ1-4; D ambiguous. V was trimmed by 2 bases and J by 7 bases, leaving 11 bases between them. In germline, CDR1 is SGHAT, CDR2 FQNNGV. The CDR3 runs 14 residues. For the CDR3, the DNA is TGTGCCAGCAGCTTACCGGGGAAGACTGAAAAACTGTTTTTT. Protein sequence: CASSLPGKTEKLFF.

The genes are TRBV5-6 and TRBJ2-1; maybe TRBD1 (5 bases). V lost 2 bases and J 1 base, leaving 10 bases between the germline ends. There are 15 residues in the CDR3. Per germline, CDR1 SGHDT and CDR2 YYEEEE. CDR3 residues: CASSFRAGSYNEQFF. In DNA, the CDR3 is TGTGCCAGCAGCTTCAGGGCTGGGTCCTACAATGAGCAGTTCTTC.

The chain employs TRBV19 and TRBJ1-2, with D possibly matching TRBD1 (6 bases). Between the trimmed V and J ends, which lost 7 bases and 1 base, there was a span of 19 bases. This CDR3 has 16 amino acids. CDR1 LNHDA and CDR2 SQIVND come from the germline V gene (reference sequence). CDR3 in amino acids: CASTNSGQRFNYGYTF. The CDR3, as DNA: TGTGCCAGTACCAACTCAGGACAGAGGTTTAACTATGGCTACACCTTC.

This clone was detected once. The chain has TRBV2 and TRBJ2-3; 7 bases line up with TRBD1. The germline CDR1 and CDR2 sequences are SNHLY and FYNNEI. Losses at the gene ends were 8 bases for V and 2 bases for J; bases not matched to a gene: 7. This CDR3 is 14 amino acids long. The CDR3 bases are TGTGCCAGCCTCCGGGACAGCTTCACAGATACGCAGTATTTT. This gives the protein CASLRDSFTDTQYF.

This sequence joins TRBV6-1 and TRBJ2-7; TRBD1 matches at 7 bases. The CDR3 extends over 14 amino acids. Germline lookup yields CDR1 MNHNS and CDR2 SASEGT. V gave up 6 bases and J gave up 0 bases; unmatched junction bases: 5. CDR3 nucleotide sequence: TGTGCCAGCAGAGACAGGGCGAGCTCCTACGAGCAGTACGTC. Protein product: CASRDRASSYEQYV.

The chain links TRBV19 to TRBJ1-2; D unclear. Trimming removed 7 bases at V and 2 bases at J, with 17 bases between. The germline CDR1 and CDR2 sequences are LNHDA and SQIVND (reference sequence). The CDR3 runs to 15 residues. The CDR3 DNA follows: TGTGCCAGTAAACCCAACAGAGAAATCAACTATGGCTACACCTTC. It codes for CASKPNREINYGYTF.

This CDR3 is CASSPRTGGPDTQYF. CDR3 DNA sequence: TGCGCCAGCAGCCCACGGACAGGGGGCCCAGATACGCAGTATTTT. The chain combines TRBV4-1 with TRBJ2-3; 11 nucleotides line up with TRBD1. V shed 4 bases, J shed 4 bases, and the junction held 4 bases outside the gene matches. The CDR3 runs to 15 residues. Germline CDR1 and CDR2: MGHRA and YSYEKL.

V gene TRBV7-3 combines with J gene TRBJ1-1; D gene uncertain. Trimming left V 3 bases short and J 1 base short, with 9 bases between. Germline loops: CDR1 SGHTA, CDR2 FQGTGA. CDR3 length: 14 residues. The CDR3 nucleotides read TGTGCCAGCAGCTTCCACCTGGGGAACACTGAAGCTTTCTTT. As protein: CASSFHLGNTEAFF.

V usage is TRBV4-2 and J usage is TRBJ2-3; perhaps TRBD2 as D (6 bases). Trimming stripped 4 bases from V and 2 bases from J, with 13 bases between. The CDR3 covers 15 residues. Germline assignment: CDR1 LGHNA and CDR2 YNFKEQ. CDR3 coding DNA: TGTGCCAGCAGCCGGCGGGGCGGGGTCACAGATACGCAGTATTTT. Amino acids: CASSRRGGVTDTQYF.

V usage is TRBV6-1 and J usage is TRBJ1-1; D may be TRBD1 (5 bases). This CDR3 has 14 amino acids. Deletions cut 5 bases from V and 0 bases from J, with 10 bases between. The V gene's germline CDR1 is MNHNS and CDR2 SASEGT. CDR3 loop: CASSPQGLNTEAFF. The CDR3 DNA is TGTGCCAGCAGTCCTCAGGGCTTGAACACTGAAGCTTTCTTT.

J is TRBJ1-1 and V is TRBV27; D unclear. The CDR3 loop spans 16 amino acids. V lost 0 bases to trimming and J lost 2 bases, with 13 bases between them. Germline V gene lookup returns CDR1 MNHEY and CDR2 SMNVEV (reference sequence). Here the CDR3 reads CASSLSIIGFNTEAFF. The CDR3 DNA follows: TGTGCCAGCAGTTTATCGATTATTGGCTTTAACACTGAAGCTTTCTTT.

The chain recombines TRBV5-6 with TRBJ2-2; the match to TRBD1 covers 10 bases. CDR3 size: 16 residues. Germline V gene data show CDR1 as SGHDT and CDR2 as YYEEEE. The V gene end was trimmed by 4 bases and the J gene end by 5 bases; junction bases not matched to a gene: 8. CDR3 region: CASSPDRGRRTGELFF. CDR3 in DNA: TGTGCCAGCAGCCCCGACAGGGGGCGTCGGACCGGGGAGCTGTTTTTT.

CDR3 in amino acids: CASSSREPPYEQYV. In DNA form, the CDR3 reads TGTGCCAGCAGTTCTAGGGAACCCCCCTACGAGCAGTACGTC. This chain uses TRBV28 with TRBJ2-7; D unclear. The V end lost 4 bases, the J end lost 2 bases, and 12 bases lay between the germline ends. Germline V CDR1 and CDR2: MDHEN, SYDVKM. The CDR3 is 14 amino acids.

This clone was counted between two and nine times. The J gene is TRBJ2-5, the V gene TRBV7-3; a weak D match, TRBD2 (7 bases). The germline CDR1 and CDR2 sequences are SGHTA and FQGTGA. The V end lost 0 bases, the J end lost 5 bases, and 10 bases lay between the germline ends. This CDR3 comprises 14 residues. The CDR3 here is CASSLTGGPETQYF. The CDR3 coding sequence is TGTGCCAGCAGCTTAACGGGGGGGCCTGAGACCCAGTACTTC.

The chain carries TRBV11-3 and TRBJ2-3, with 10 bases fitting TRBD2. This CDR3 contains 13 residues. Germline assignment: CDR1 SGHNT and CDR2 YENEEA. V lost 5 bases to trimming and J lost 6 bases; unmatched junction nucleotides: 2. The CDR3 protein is CASSPTSGDTQYF. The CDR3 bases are TGTGCCAGCAGCCCGACTAGCGGGGATACGCAGTATTTT.

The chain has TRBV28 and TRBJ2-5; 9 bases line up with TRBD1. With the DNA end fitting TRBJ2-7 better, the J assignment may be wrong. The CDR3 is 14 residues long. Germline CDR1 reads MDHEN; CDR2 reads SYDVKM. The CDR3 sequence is CASEGQGPTYEQYF. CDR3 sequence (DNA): TGTGCCAGCGAGGGACAGGGACCGACCTACGAGCAGTACTTC.

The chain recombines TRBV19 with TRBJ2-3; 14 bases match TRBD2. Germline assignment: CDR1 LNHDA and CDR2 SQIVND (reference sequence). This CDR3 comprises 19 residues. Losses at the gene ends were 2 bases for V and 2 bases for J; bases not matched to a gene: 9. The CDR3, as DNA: TGTGCCAGTAGTATAAGCCCTTCGGGACTAGCGGGGGCCACAGATACGCAGTATTTT. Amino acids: CASSISPSGLAGATDTQYF.

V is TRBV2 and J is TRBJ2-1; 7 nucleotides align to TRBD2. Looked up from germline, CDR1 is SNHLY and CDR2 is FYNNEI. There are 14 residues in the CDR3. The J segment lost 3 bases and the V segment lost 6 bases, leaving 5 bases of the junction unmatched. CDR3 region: CASRGGGRYNEQFF. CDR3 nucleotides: TGTGCCAGCAGGGGCGGGGGACGCTACAATGAGCAGTTCTTC. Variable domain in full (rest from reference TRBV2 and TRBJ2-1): EPEVTQTPSHQVTQMGQEVILRCVPISNHLYFYWYRQILGQKVEFLVSFYNNEISEKSEIFDDQFSVERPDGSNFTLKIRSTKLEDSAMYFCASRGGGRYNEQFFGPGTRLTVL.